This entry features one T cell receptor beta chain sequence. What this receptor recognizes is not known. The record has no base qualities; no much larger clone is one base away. In light of the paper, this sample's treatment or condition label describes: high-dose cyclophosphamide on days +3 and +4 as single-agent GVHD prophylaxis. PTCy patients received busulfan and fludarabine conditioning, a related or unrelated marrow graft, and cyclophosphamide on days +3 and +4. The PTCy-treated patients were drawn from a prospective, multi-institutional clinical trial. Mononuclear cells from peripheral blood and bone marrow were separated by Ficoll-Hypaque density centrifugation and then cryopreserved. Genomic DNA was the input for TRB sequencing, which was run either with the immunoSEQ assay at survey resolution or with the hsTCRB kit. For the original study's pipeline: The immunoSEQ software was used for initial read processing, and the LymphoSeq R package was used for repertoire analyses. Clonality was computed as 1 minus normalized Shannon entropy, and a Gini coefficient was also calculated for each TRB dataset. To infer phenotypes in unsorted samples, TRB sequences from sorted subsets of the recipient or donor were mapped onto the unsorted samples of the same recipient. What TCRdb holds here is the immuneACCESS table cut down to in-frame rearrangements. Part of the clones is not present; checked against another copy, under half of the missing clones reflect an unresolved V gene, and the others are unexplained. That table is the source of V, J and clone size, and D and trimming were worked out from the DNA. The sample table holds 35,000 to 50,000 clones, of which roughly 87% were seen once. The ten largest clonotypes hold 2% to 2.5% of the sample.

Its CDR3 holds 16 amino acids, cysteine through phenylalanine. Here the CDR3 DNA is all that survives: 48 bases in frame from base 1. V is reduced by 0 bases and J by 7 bases, leaving a spacing of 16 bases between them. CDR1 MGHRA and CDR2 YSYEKL are derived from the germline V gene. These data are taken from a study of T cells after posttransplantation cyclophosphamide (dated by TCRdb to the mid-2010s). Describing the broader study: T cell repertoire reconstitution was tracked by TRB sequencing after myeloablative bone marrow transplantation in which posttransplantation cyclophosphamide was used as GVHD prophylaxis. Samples from about 35 PTCy-treated patients, along with samples from around 16 of their related bone marrow donors, underwent antigen receptor sequencing. TRB sequencing was performed on blood from all 35 or so PTCy patients with 1-year posttransplant specimens. TRB sequencing was also done on up to roughly 3 additional blood samples from 2 to 5.2 years after transplant in 3 patients, and on pretransplant blood from several patients. Because TRA and TRB clonality correlated tightly in fewer than ten samples, later TCR analyses were limited to TRB. Public TRB sequences were compared against a database of over 3,000 sequences linked to responses to pathogens, tumor antigens, self-antigens and alloantigens. The study at large found these results: At 1-2 months, donor-recipient similarity was low but rose over the first year, and the later blood repertoires were often dominated by donor CD8+ memory clones. The TRB repertoires of T cells infiltrating skin or GI tract showed only limited overlap with the TRB repertoires of T cells in blood. Across approximately 45 patients, recipient CMV seropositivity and CMV reactivation were highly associated with TRB clonality; PTCy diversity was similar to CNI/methotrexate controls.

The sequence derives from a male patient between 55 and 70 years old who received an allogeneic stem cell transplant from a related donor and was CMV-positive. Where a transplant has occurred, the graft donor may have supplied some of the T cells. The receptor chain draws on TRBV4-1 and TRBJ1-5; the D gene is perhaps TRBD1, on 5 matching bases. Sample: PBMCs, taken roughly 59 days after allogeneic stem cell transplant with posttransplant cyclophosphamide. The sequence in DNA is TGCGCCAGCAGCCAAGATCTAGCGAAATCAGGGCAGCCCCAGCATTTT. Translated, this gives CASSQDLAKSGQPQHF.